What follows describes a single T cell receptor (beta chain). This CDR3 has 16 amino acids. The germline gives CDR1 SGHVS, CDR2 FQNEAQ. V was pared by 5 bases and J by 0 bases, with 4 bases of the junction left unmatched. These data belong to a study of blood T cell repertoires in COVID-19. Study-wide context: COVID-19 samples, acute and convalescent, were from the United States, Italy and Spain. From T cells, B-cell-depleted T cells, or PBMCs came the material, which was cDNA or gDNA.

The repertoire was sequenced with immunoSEQ multiplex PCR; TCRdb's copy has only in-frame clones and lacks some. The sample lists about 100,000 clones, about 91% occurring once. Sequencing used peripheral blood. This sequence joins TRBV7-8 and TRBJ1-5; 10 positions agree with TRBD1. The receptor was derived from a man between 18 and 35 years old with acute or convalescent COVID-19. CDR3 coding DNA: TGTGCCAGCAGCGTCGGGACAGGGGATAGCAATCAGCCCCAGCATTTT. Protein product: CASSVGTGDSNQPQHF.